The 28 T cell receptor beta chains below all came from one sample that was sequenced in a study of blood T cell repertoires in COVID-19. Data came from immunoSEQ multiplex PCR; TCRdb stores just in-frame clones and leaves some out. The profile shows 200,000 to 300,000 clones, around 87% of them singletons. Sequenced material: peripheral blood. These receptors all stem from a woman aged 45 to 65 with acute or convalescent COVID-19.

This chain links TRBV11-2 with TRBJ2-7, with 7 nucleotides matching TRBD2. This CDR3 is 18 amino acids long. Germline CDR1 reads SGHAT; CDR2 reads FQNNGV. V was clipped by 5 bases and J by 2 bases; unmatched bases: 18. Here the CDR3 DNA reads TGTGCCAGCAGCGCACGACCTTCCGCGGGAGTTACGCCCTACGAGCAGTACTTC. It encodes CASSARPSAGVTPYEQYF.

The chain combines TRBV29-1 with TRBJ1-1; D is perhaps TRBD1 (5 bases). CDR1 is SQVTM and CDR2 is ANQGSEA in the germline V gene. V was clipped by 4 bases and J by 2 bases, with 14 bases between them. The CDR3 covers 14 residues. In nucleotides, the CDR3 is TGCAGCGTTGTGGTCCGGGGGAGTAACACTGAAGCTTTCTTT. Its protein is CSVVVRGSNTEAFF.

The chain carries TRBV7-2 and TRBJ2-7; D is ambiguous. CDR3 length: 15 residues. Germline loops: CDR1 SGHTA, CDR2 FQGNSA. V was pared by 1 base and J by 0 bases, with 10 bases between. The CDR3 DNA reads TGTGCCAGCAGCTTAGTGTACACCAGCTCCTACGAGCAGTACTTC. Translated, it gives CASSLVYTSSYEQYF.

V and J are TRBV29-1 and TRBJ2-7; tentative D call: TRBD1 (6 bases). The CDR3 spans 14 residues. CDR1 is SQVTM and CDR2 is ANQGSEA in the germline V gene. Trimming stripped 6 bases from V and 3 bases from J, with 18 bases between. The CDR3 DNA reads as TGCAGCGTCAACACAGGTCAGGGGATCTACGAGCAGTACTTC. Its protein is CSVNTGQGIYEQYF.

The table lists this clone with a few counts. This chain links TRBV5-8 with TRBJ2-5; 11 bases are a match to TRBD1. In germline, CDR1 is SGHTS, CDR2 YDEGEE. This CDR3 region has 16 residues. J lost 4 bases, V lost 3 bases, and 8 bases had no gene match. The CDR3, as DNA: TGTGCCAGCAGCTCCGGACAGGGGGCTTATCGAGAGACCCAGTACTTC. This encodes CASSSGQGAYRETQYF.

The CDR3 coding sequence is TGCGCCAGCAGCTTGGTTTCAGGGGACTATGGCTACACCTTC. Protein product: CASSLVSGDYGYTF. The genes are TRBV5-1 and TRBJ1-2; D possibly corresponds to TRBD1 (6 bases). In germline, CDR1 is SGHRS, CDR2 YFSETQ. The CDR3 consists of 14 residues. V was cut by 0 bases and J by 3 bases, with 9 bases left in between.

This clone was observed a single time. V gene TRBV5-1 combines with J gene TRBJ2-3; 11 nucleotides align to TRBD1. Germline lookup yields CDR1 SGHRS and CDR2 YFSETQ. V lost 2 bases, J lost 6 bases, and 8 bases stayed unmatched. This CDR3 comprises 16 residues. This chain's CDR3 is CASSLGTGGFVDTQYF. The CDR3 DNA is TGCGCCAGCAGCTTAGGGACAGGGGGGTTCGTTGATACGCAGTATTTT. Complete variable domain (other parts from reference TRBV5-1 and TRBJ2-3): KAGVTQTPRYLIKTRGQQVTLSCSPISGHRSVSWYQQTPGQGLQFLFEYFSETQRNKGNFPGRFSGRQFSNSRSEMNVSTLELGDSALYLCASSLGTGGFVDTQYFGPGTRLTVL.

The chain combines TRBV19 with TRBJ2-1, with TRBD2 matching over 9 bases. CDR3 length: 16 amino acids. Germline CDR1 and CDR2: LNHDA and SQIVND (reference sequence). J gave up 5 bases and V 5 bases, and 10 bases lay outside the gene matches. The CDR3 DNA reads TGTGCCAGTAGTTCTACCGGGACTAGCCTAGACAATGAGCAGTTCTTC. Translating gives CASSSTGTSLDNEQFF. The variable domain in full, with the rest retrieved from reference TRBV19 and TRBJ2-1, is DGGITQSPKYLFRKEGQNVTLSCEQNLNHDAMYWYRQDPGQGLRLIYYSQIVNDFQKGDIAEGYSVSREKKESFPLTVTSAQKNPTAFYLCASSSTGTSLDNEQFFGPGTRLTVL.

The chain recombines TRBV19 with TRBJ1-5; 9 bases agree with TRBD1. V trimming: 7 bases; J trimming: 1 base; junction bases outside the gene matches: 5. The CDR3 is 15 residues long. The V gene's germline CDR1 is LNHDA and CDR2 SQIVND (reference sequence). CDR3 coding DNA: TGTGCCAGTATCCCGGGACAGGGAAGCAATCAGCCCCAGCATTTT. Its translation is CASIPGQGSNQPQHF.

The V gene is TRBV2, the J gene TRBJ2-7; possible D gene TRBD1, 6 bases. The germline V and J ends were trimmed by 5 bases and 7 bases, with 24 bases remaining between them. The CDR3 totals 16 residues. In germline, CDR1 is SNHLY, CDR2 FYNNEI. In DNA form, the CDR3 reads TGTGCCAGCAGTAAATCAGGGGCCCCCGGATATCAAGAGCAGTACTTC. Translated: CASSKSGAPGYQEQYF.

The chain carries TRBV14 and TRBJ2-7, with 10 positions matching TRBD1. Unmatched junction bases numbered 5, after V lost 4 bases and J lost 2 bases. Germline lookup yields CDR1 SGHDN and CDR2 FVKESK. The CDR3 sequence is 15 residues long. The CDR3 DNA reads as TGTGCCAGCAGCCCCCTGGACAGGGGGGCCTACGAGCAGTACTTC. Its translation is CASSPLDRGAYEQYF.

J is TRBJ2-1 and V is TRBV27; possibly TRBD2 for D (5 bases). Germline V gene sequence: CDR1 MNHEY, CDR2 SMNVEV (reference sequence). Trimming removed 2 bases from V and 8 bases from J, with 16 bases in between. The CDR3 consists of 15 residues. In nucleotides, the CDR3 is TGTGCCAGCAGTTTACGTCTAGCTACGGTAGATGAGCAGTTCTTC. Translating it yields CASSLRLATVDEQFF.

This clone was seen a single time. This chain joins TRBV29-1 and TRBJ1-1; 7 bases line up with TRBD1. Germline V lookup: CDR1 SQVTM, CDR2 ANQGSEA. The CDR3 consists of 13 residues. Germline trimming cut 4 bases from V and 3 bases from J; bases unmatched to any gene: 5. The CDR3 region is CSVVIGGDTEAFF. The CDR3 DNA reads TGCAGCGTTGTGATAGGGGGCGACACTGAAGCTTTCTTT.

The CDR3 DNA is TGTGCCACCAGCAGACGGGTCTCTGAAAAACTGTTTTTT. Its translation is CATSRRVSEKLFF. The chain joins TRBV15 to TRBJ1-4; unclear D gene. The CDR3 covers 13 residues. Trimming cost V 2 bases and J 7 bases, with 8 bases left between them. Germline lookup yields CDR1 LNHNV and CDR2 YYDKDF (reference sequence).

This clone turned up a few times. The rearrangement uses TRBV9 and TRBJ1-4; possible D gene TRBD1, 5 bases. The V and J ends lost 0 bases and 0 bases respectively, with 9 bases between them. The germline V gene has CDR1 SGDLS and CDR2 YYNGEE. The CDR3 covers 16 residues. CDR3 protein: CASSVGPGTTNEKLFF. In nucleotides, the CDR3 is TGTGCCAGCAGCGTAGGTCCAGGGACAACTAATGAAAAACTGTTTTTT.

This clone was recorded once. The chain uses TRBV10-2 and TRBJ2-1; unclear D gene. This CDR3 region has 13 residues. Trimming removed 6 bases at V and 15 bases at J, with 21 bases between. Germline V lookup: CDR1 WSHSY, CDR2 SAAADI. The DNA of the CDR3 is TGCGCCAGCAGCTTTACAGACAACTCTCCAGCGTTCTTC. Its protein is CASSFTDNSPAFF.

The J gene is TRBJ1-2, the V gene TRBV18, with D tentatively TRBD1 (6 bases). The germline V and J ends were trimmed by 3 bases and 0 bases, with 17 bases remaining between them. The CDR3 is 17 residues long. Germline CDR1 and CDR2: KGHSH and LQKENI. Here the CDR3 reads CASSPRTPRQANYGYTF. The CDR3 nucleotides read TGTGCCAGCTCACCCAGAACCCCACGACAGGCTAACTATGGCTACACCTTC. The full variable domain, with the rest looked up from reference TRBV18 and TRBJ1-2, is NAGVMQNPRHLVRRRGQEARLRCSPMKGHSHVYWYRQLPEEGLKFMVYLQKENIIDESGMPKERFSAEFPKEGPSILRIQQVVRGDSAAYFCASSPRTPRQANYGYTFGSGTRLTVV.

The rearrangement uses TRBV2 and TRBJ2-3, with 10 bases fitting TRBD2. The CDR3 is 17 amino acids. Trimming removed 6 bases from V and 0 bases from J; junction bases left unmatched: 9. The germline V gene has CDR1 SNHLY and CDR2 FYNNEI. The CDR3 bases are TGTGCCAGCAGGGGGAGCGGGAGGGATTCTAGCACAGATACGCAGTATTTT. Protein: CASRGSGRDSSTDTQYF.

This clone was detected only once. The V gene is TRBV5-1, the J gene TRBJ2-1; no reliable D call. The CDR3 is made up of 15 amino acids. Per germline, CDR1 SGHRS and CDR2 YFSETQ. Trimming removed 4 bases at V and 4 bases at J, with 15 bases between. CDR3: CASSKALYPYNEQFF. The CDR3 nucleotides read TGCGCCAGCAGCAAAGCTCTCTACCCTTACAATGAGCAGTTCTTC.

The chain carries TRBV28 and TRBJ1-2; the D gene is possibly TRBD1 (5 bases). Per germline, CDR1 MDHEN and CDR2 SYDVKM. CDR3 length equals 15 residues. V lost 6 bases, J lost 6 bases, and 20 bases lay in between. The CDR3 region is CASSSTRSGGNGYTF. The CDR3 DNA reads as TGTGCCAGCAGCTCTACCAGGAGCGGGGGTAATGGCTACACCTTC.

This clone was observed a single time. The J gene is TRBJ2-7, the V gene TRBV6-5, with TRBD1 matching over 9 bases. The germline V gene has CDR1 MNHEY and CDR2 SVGAGI. V trimming: 8 bases; J trimming: 7 bases; junction bases outside the gene matches: 9. This CDR3 has 13 amino acids. CDR3 amino acids: CASARDRDSEQYF. Written as DNA, the CDR3 is TGTGCCAGCGCCCGGGACAGGGACAGTGAGCAGTACTTC.

The rearrangement joins TRBV7-9 to TRBJ2-7; TRBD1 matches at 7 bases. With V trimmed by 5 bases and J by 1 base, 11 bases remained unmatched. The germline gives CDR1 SEHNR, CDR2 FQNEAQ (reference sequence). This CDR3 comprises 16 residues. CDR3 coding DNA: TGTGCCAGCAGCCATCCGACAGGGAAGGAGTCCTACGAGCAGTACTTC. It is translated as CASSHPTGKESYEQYF.

The V and J genes are TRBV2 and TRBJ1-5, with D unclear. CDR1 SNHLY and CDR2 FYNNEI come from the germline V gene. There are 18 residues in the CDR3. Between the trimmed V and J ends, which lost 3 bases and 0 bases, there was a span of 18 bases. This CDR3 is CASSDFWRLEYSNQPQHF. The DNA of the CDR3 is TGTGCCAGCAGTGACTTTTGGCGGCTAGAGTATAGCAATCAGCCCCAGCATTTT. The full variable domain, in which reference TRBV2 and TRBJ1-5 provide the parts outside the CDR3, is EPEVTQTPSHQVTQMGQEVILRCVPISNHLYFYWYRQILGQKVEFLVSFYNNEISEKSEIFDDQFSVERPDGSNFTLKIRSTKLEDSAMYFCASSDFWRLEYSNQPQHFGDGTRLSIL.

The chain recombines TRBV5-6 with TRBJ2-7; D not certain. The CDR3 is 12 amino acids. Between the trimmed V and J ends, which lost 0 bases and 3 bases, there was a span of 4 bases. Germline-derived CDR1 and CDR2 are SGHDT and YYEEEE. CDR3 sequence reads: CASSLVSYEQYF. The CDR3 nucleotides read TGTGCCAGCAGCTTGGTGAGCTACGAGCAGTACTTC.

This chain connects TRBV28 to TRBJ1-6, with D possibly being TRBD1 (5 bases). CDR3 length: 13 residues. Germline CDR1 reads MDHEN; CDR2 reads SYDVKM. The ends were cut back, 5 bases at V and 10 bases at J, with 12 bases in the middle. CDR3 protein: CASSVTVGSPLHF. In DNA form, the CDR3 reads TGTGCCAGCAGTGTGACAGTTGGATCACCCCTCCACTTT. The whole variable domain, remainder taken from reference TRBV28 and TRBJ1-6, is DVKVTQSSRYLVKRTGEKVFLECVQDMDHENMFWYRQDPGLGLRLIYFSYDVKMKEKGDIPEGYSVSREKKERFSLILESASTNQTSMYLCASSVTVGSPLHFGNGTRLTVT.

The chain recombines TRBV18 with TRBJ2-1; D is perhaps TRBD1 (5 bases). The CDR3 runs 15 residues. Germline V CDR1 and CDR2: KGHSH, LQKENI. The V end lost 1 base, the J end lost 6 bases, and 13 bases lay between the germline ends. The chain's CDR3 is CASSPLNPRVNEQFF. In DNA form, the CDR3 reads TGTGCCAGCTCACCACTAAATCCCAGGGTCAATGAGCAGTTCTTC.

This clone was observed a single time. The rearrangement links TRBV3-1 (or the pseudogene TRBV3-2) to TRBJ1-1; possible D gene TRBD1, 5 bases. The ends were cut back, 1 base at V and 12 bases at J, with 12 bases in the middle. Germline CDR1 LGHDT, CDR2 YNNKEL (reference sequence). The CDR3 is 12 amino acids. CDR3 DNA: TGTGCCAGCAGCCAAGCTTTTACAGGAACTTTCTTT. It specifies CASSQAFTGTFF.

This sequence joins TRBV18 and TRBJ2-3; TRBD2 matches 12 bases. CDR3 size: 18 residues. V was clipped by 6 bases and J by 2 bases; unmatched bases: 12. Germline V gene sequence: CDR1 KGHSH, CDR2 LQKENI. CDR3 nucleotides: TGTGCCAGCTCCCACCTCCCGGGACTAGCGGGCTACACAGATACGCAGTATTTT. This codes for CASSHLPGLAGYTDTQYF.